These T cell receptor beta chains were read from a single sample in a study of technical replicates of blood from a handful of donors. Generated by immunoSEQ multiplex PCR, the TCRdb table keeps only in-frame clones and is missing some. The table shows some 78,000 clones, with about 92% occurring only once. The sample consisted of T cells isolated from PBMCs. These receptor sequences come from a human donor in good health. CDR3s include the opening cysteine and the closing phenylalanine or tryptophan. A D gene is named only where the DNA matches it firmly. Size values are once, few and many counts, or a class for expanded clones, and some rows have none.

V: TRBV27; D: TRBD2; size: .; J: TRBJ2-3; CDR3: CASIPPGLADRFFGTQYF; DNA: TGTGCCAGCATTCCTCCGGGACTAGCGGATCGATTCTTCGGTACGCAGTATTTT
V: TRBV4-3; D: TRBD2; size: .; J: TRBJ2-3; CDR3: CASSQDLLAGTDTQYF; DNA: TGCGCCAGCAGCCAAGATCTTCTAGCGGGGACAGATACGCAGTATTTT
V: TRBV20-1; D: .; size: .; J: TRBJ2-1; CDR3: CSAGGLYGQFF; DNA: TGCAGTGCTGGAGGACTTTACGGGCAGTTCTTC
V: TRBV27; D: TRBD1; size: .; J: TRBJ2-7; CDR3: CASSPRAGTGNEQYF; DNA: TGTGCCAGCAGTCCCCGTGCCGGGACAGGGAACGAGCAGTACTTC
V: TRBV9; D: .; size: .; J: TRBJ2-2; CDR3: CASSEGSANTGELFF; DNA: TGTGCCAGCAGCGAAGGAAGCGCGAACACCGGGGAGCTGTTTTTT
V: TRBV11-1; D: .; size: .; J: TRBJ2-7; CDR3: CASSFFQGISEQYF; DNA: TGTGCCAGCAGCTTTTTTCAGGGTATCTCCGAGCAGTACTTC
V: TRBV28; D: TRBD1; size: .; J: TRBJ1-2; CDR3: CASKGTGVTANYGYTF; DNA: TGTGCCAGCAAAGGGACAGGGGTAACGGCTAACTATGGCTACACCTTC
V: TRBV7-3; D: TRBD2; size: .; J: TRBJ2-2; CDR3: CASSPSAASGNTGELFF; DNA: TGTGCCAGCAGCCCGTCTGCGGCTAGCGGGAACACCGGGGAGCTGTTTTTT
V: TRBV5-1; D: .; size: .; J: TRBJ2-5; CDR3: CASSPLSGQETQYF; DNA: TGCGCCAGCAGCCCCCTGTCGGGACAAGAGACCCAGTACTTC
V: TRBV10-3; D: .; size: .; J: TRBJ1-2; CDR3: CAISLGELNYGYTF; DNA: TGTGCCATCAGTCTAGGAGAGCTTAACTATGGCTACACCTTC
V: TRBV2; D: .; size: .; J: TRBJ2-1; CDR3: CASSDFRERGEQFF; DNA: TGTGCCAGCAGTGATTTCCGGGAGAGGGGTGAGCAGTTCTTC
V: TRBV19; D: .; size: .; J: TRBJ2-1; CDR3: CASSISGSSYNEQFF; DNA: TGTGCCAGTAGTATCAGCGGTAGCTCCTACAATGAGCAGTTCTTC
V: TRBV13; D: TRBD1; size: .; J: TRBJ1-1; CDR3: CASPQGAATEAFF; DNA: TGTGCCAGCCCCCAGGGGGCGGCTACTGAAGCTTTCTTT
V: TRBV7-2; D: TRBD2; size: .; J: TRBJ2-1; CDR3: CASSLGLAGGEQFF; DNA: TGTGCCAGCAGCCTCGGACTAGCCGGGGGTGAGCAGTTCTTC
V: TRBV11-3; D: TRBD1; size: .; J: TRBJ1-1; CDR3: CASSPGQGPPREAFF; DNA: TGTGCCAGCAGCCCAGGACAGGGGCCACCTCGTGAAGCTTTCTTT
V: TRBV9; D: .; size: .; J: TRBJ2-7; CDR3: CASSGGLMPYEQYF; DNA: TGTGCCAGCAGCGGCGGGCTTATGCCCTACGAGCAGTACTTC
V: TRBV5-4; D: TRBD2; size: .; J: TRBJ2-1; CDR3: CASSLVRGAYNEQFF; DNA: TGTGCCAGCAGCTTGGTACGGGGGGCCTACAATGAGCAGTTCTTC
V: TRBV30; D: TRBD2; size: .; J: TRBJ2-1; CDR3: CAWGPSGISYNEQFF; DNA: TGTGCCTGGGGTCCTAGCGGGATCTCCTACAATGAGCAGTTCTTC
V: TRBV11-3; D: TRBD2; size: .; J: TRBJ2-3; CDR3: CASSLDAGAGTDTQYF; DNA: TGTGCCAGCAGCTTAGACGCGGGAGCGGGCACAGATACGCAGTATTTT
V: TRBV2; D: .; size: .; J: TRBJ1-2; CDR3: CASSEFRFSDGYTF; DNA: TGTGCCAGCAGTGAATTCAGGTTCTCGGATGGCTACACCTTC
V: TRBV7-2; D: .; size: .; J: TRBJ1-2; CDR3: CASSKDIQRGYTF; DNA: TGTGCCAGCAGCAAGGACATTCAGCGTGGCTACACCTTC
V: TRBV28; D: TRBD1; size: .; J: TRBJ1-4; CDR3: CASSRDRGREKLFF; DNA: TGTGCCAGCAGTCGAGACAGGGGTCGTGAAAAACTGTTTTTT
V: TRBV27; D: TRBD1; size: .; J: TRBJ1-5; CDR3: CASSYRQGNQPQHF; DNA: TGTGCCAGCAGTTACCGACAGGGGAATCAGCCCCAGCATTTT
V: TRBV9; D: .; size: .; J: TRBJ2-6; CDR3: CASSIGPRLTQAGANVLTF; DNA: TGTGCCAGCAGCATAGGACCCAGGTTAACTCAGGCTGGGGCCAACGTCCTGACTTTC
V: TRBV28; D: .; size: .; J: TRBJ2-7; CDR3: CASSLDGRGLGGSPYEQYF; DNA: TGTGCCAGCAGTTTAGACGGAAGAGGGCTCGGGGGAAGCCCCTACGAGCAGTACTTC
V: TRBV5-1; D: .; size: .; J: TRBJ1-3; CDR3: CASSLAGSSGNTIYF; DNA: TGCGCCAGCAGCTTAGCAGGCAGCTCTGGAAACACCATATATTTT
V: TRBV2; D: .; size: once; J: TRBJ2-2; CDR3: CASIRRTNGELFF; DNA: TGTGCCAGCATTAGAAGGACTAACGGGGAGCTGTTTTTT
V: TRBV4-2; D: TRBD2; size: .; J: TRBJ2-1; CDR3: CASSQEKLAEAYNEQFF; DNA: TGTGCCAGCAGCCAAGAAAAACTAGCGGAGGCCTACAATGAGCAGTTCTTC
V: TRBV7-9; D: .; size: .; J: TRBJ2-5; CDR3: CASSLVEKGRETQYF; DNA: TGTGCCAGCAGCTTAGTGGAGAAGGGGAGGGAGACCCAGTACTTC
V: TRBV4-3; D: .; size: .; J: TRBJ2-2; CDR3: CASSQGGTNTGELFF; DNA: TGCGCCAGCAGCCAAGGCGGTACGAACACCGGGGAGCTGTTTTTT
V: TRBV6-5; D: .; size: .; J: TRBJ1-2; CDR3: CASSYSGGANGYTF; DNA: TGTGCCAGCAGTTACTCGGGGGGTGCGAACGGCTACACCTTC
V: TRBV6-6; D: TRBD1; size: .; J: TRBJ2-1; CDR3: CASSYSGRGSYNEQFF; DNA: TGTGCCAGCAGTTACTCTGGCAGGGGGTCCTACAATGAGCAGTTCTTC
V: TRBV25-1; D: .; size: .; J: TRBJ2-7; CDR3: CASSRGGRYEQYF; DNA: TGTGCCAGCAGTCGGGGAGGCCGTTACGAGCAGTACTTC
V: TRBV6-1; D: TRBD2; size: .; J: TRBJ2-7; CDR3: CASSGAGTSFYEQYF; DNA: TGTGCCAGCAGTGGTGCCGGGACTAGCTTCTACGAGCAGTACTTC
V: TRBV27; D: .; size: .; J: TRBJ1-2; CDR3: CASSLSQGQYGYTF; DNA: TGTGCCAGCAGTTTATCGCAGGGTCAATATGGCTACACCTTC
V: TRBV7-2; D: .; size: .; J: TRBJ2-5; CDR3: CASSQGGVGIQETQYF; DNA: TGTGCCAGCAGCCAAGGGGGGGTCGGGATCCAGGAGACCCAGTACTTC
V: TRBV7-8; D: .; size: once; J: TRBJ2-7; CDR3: CASSFSQSREQYF; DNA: TGTGCCAGCAGCTTTTCACAGTCTCGGGAGCAGTACTTC
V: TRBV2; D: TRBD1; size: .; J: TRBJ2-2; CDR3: CASTPGQSTNTGELFF; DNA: TGTGCCAGCACCCCGGGACAGTCCACGAACACCGGGGAGCTGTTTTTT
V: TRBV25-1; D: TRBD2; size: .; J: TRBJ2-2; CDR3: CAHGGDTGELFF; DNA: TGTGCCCATGGGGGGGACACCGGGGAGCTGTTTTTT
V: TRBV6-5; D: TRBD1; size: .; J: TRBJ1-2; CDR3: CASSSTGEGYTF; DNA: TGTGCCAGCAGTTCGACAGGGGAAGGCTACACCTTC
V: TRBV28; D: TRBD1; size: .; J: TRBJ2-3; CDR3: CASIGTASTDTQYF; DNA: TGTGCCAGCATTGGGACAGCAAGCACAGATACGCAGTATTTT
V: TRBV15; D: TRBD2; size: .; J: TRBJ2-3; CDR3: CATQLAITDTQYF; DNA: TGTGCCACCCAACTAGCGATCACAGATACGCAGTATTTT
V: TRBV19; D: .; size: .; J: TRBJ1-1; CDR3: CASSSNREGRNTEAFF; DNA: TGTGCCAGTAGCTCAAACAGGGAGGGACGGAACACTGAAGCTTTCTTT
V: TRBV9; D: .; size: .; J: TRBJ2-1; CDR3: CASSVGGGNNEQFF; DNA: TGTGCCAGCAGCGTCGGGGGAGGAAACAATGAGCAGTTCTTC
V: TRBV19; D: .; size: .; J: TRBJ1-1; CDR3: CASSIYSEAFF; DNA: TGTGCCAGTAGTATCTATTCTGAAGCTTTCTTT
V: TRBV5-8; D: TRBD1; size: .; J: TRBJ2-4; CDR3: CASSFLDRGSDIQYF; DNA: TGTGCCAGCAGCTTCCTGGACAGGGGTTCGGACATTCAGTACTTC
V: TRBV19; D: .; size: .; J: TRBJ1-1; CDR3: CASSTPGLLNTEAFF; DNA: TGTGCCAGTAGTACCCCGGGACTCCTGAACACTGAAGCTTTCTTT
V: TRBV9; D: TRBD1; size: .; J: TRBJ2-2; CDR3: CASSVTTGAGTGELFF; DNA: TGTGCCAGCAGCGTAACGACAGGGGCGGGCACCGGGGAGCTGTTTTTT
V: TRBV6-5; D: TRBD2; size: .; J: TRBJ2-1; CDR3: CASRAGGLGNEQFF; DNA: TGTGCCAGCAGGGCGGGAGGTCTGGGGAATGAGCAGTTCTTC
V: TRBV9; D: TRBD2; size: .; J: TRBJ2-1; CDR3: CASSVGKAGVSHEQFF; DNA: TGTGCCAGCAGCGTAGGGAAAGCGGGAGTATCCCACGAGCAGTTCTTC
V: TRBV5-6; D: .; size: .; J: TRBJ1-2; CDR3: CASSSRANYGYTF; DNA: TGTGCCAGCAGCTCCAGGGCTAACTATGGCTACACCTTC
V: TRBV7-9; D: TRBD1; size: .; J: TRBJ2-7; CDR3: CASSSWTGRKGEQYF; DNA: TGTGCCAGCAGCTCCTGGACAGGGCGCAAAGGCGAGCAGTACTTC
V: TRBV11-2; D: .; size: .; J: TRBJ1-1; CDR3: CASSLGFRVNTEAFF; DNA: TGTGCCAGCAGCTTAGGATTTCGAGTGAACACTGAAGCTTTCTTT
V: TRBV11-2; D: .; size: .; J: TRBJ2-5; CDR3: CASSLDQGVKTQYF; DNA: TGTGCCAGCAGCTTAGACCAGGGTGTGAAGACCCAGTACTTC
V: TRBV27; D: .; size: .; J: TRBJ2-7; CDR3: CARTKPGGRAYEQYF; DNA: TGTGCCCGAACTAAACCCGGGGGGCGCGCCTACGAGCAGTACTTC
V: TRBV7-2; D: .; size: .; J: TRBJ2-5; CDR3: CASCRSRHETQYF; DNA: TGTGCCAGCTGCAGGTCCCGCCACGAGACCCAGTACTTC
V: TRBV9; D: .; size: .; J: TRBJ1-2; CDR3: CASRPESGGYTF; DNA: TGTGCCAGCAGACCGGAGTCGGGGGGCTACACCTTC
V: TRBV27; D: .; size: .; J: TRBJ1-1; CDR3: CASSLFFSGGSNTEAFF; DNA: TGTGCCAGCAGTTTATTCTTTTCGGGGGGGAGCAACACTGAAGCTTTCTTT
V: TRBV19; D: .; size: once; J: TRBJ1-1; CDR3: CASTWGVNTEAFF; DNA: TGTGCCAGTACCTGGGGGGTGAACACTGAAGCTTTCTTT
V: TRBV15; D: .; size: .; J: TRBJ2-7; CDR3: CATSDLLNIEQYF; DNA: TGTGCCACCAGTGACTTGTTAAATATCGAGCAGTACTTC